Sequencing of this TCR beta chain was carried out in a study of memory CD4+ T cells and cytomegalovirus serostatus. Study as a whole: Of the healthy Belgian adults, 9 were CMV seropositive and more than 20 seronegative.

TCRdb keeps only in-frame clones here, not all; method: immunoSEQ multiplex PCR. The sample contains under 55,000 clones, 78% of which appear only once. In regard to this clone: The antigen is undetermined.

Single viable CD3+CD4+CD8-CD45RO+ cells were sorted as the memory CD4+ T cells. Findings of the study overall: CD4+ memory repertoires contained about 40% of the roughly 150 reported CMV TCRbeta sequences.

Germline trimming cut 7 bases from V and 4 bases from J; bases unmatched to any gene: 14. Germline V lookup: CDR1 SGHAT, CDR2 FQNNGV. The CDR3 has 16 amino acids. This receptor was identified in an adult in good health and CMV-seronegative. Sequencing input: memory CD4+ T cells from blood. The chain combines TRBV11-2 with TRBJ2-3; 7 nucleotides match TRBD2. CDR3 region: CASTLSGGGASDTQYF. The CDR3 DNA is TGTGCCAGCACCCTGTCGGGGGGAGGTGCCTCAGATACGCAGTATTTT.